This TCR beta chain was sequenced in a study of control samples from healthy donors and cancer patients. J was trimmed by 1 base and V by 9 bases; bases with no gene match: 0. The CDR3 contains 12 residues. Germline lookup yields CDR1 SNHLY and CDR2 FYNNEI. Libraries were prepared by immunoSEQ multiplex PCR; TCRdb keeps only in-frame clonotypes and omits some of them. There are 88,000 or so clones in the sample; approximately 94% occur only once, and 4.8% lies in the top ten. The receptor's source is a woman younger than 35 in good health. This chain joins TRBV2 and TRBJ2-3; 8 bases agree with TRBD1. The sample was blood. CDR3 loop: CARGQGTDTQYF. Here the CDR3 DNA reads TGTGCCAGGGGACAGGGCACAGATACGCAGTATTTT.